Listed below are T cell receptor beta chains from one sample, sequenced in a study of technical replicates of blood from several donors. Data came from immunoSEQ multiplex PCR; TCRdb stores just in-frame clones and leaves some out. The sample has 75,000 to 100,000 clones, roughly 94% seen once. Sequenced input: T cells isolated from PBMCs. These receptor sequences come from a human donor in good health. CDR3s include the opening cysteine and the closing phenylalanine or tryptophan. Each record gives: V gene, J gene, clone size, D gene, CDR3 protein, CDR3 DNA. The D gene is left open where the match is weak. Some rows mark clone size as missing; the rest say once, few, many or name a class of expanded clone.

v_call: TRBV7-9
j_call: TRBJ2-1
clone_size: once
d_call: TRBD2
cdr3_aa: CASSLEGLAGVNEQFF
cdr3_nt: TGTGCCAGCAGCCTTGAGGGACTAGCGGGAGTAAATGAGCAGTTCTTC

v_call: TRBV5-1
j_call: TRBJ1-1
clone_size: -
d_call: TRBD1
cdr3_aa: CASSSGTGEVTEAFF
cdr3_nt: TGCGCCAGCAGCTCAGGCACAGGGGAGGTCACTGAAGCTTTCTTT

v_call: TRBV7-2
j_call: TRBJ1-2
clone_size: -
d_call: -
cdr3_aa: CASSSPWLTGYTF
cdr3_nt: TGTGCCAGCAGCTCCCCATGGCTTACGGGCTACACCTTC

v_call: TRBV10-3
j_call: TRBJ2-1
clone_size: once
d_call: TRBD1
cdr3_aa: CAIRGTDEQFF
cdr3_nt: TGTGCCATCAGGGGGACAGATGAGCAGTTCTTC

v_call: TRBV19
j_call: TRBJ1-3
clone_size: -
d_call: -
cdr3_aa: CASSTDFSGNTIYF
cdr3_nt: TGTGCCAGTAGTACGGACTTCTCTGGAAACACCATATATTTT

v_call: TRBV5-1
j_call: TRBJ2-7
clone_size: -
d_call: TRBD1
cdr3_aa: CASSLRDSYEQYF
cdr3_nt: TGCGCCAGCAGCTTGCGGGACAGCTACGAGCAGTACTTC

v_call: TRBV11-2
j_call: TRBJ1-2
clone_size: -
d_call: -
cdr3_aa: CASSLVAGVNYGYTF
cdr3_nt: TGTGCCAGCAGCTTAGTAGCAGGGGTCAACTATGGCTACACCTTC

v_call: TRBV6-5
j_call: TRBJ1-1
clone_size: -
d_call: TRBD1
cdr3_aa: CASSYNRGGTEAFF
cdr3_nt: TGTGCCAGCAGTTACAACAGGGGCGGCACTGAAGCTTTCTTT

v_call: TRBV11-2
j_call: TRBJ2-2
clone_size: -
d_call: -
cdr3_aa: CASTGSTGELFF
cdr3_nt: TGTGCCAGCACCGGGAGTACCGGGGAGCTGTTTTTT

v_call: TRBV6-6
j_call: TRBJ2-5
clone_size: -
d_call: -
cdr3_aa: CASHWQGEWETQYF
cdr3_nt: TGTGCCTCCCATTGGCAGGGTGAATGGGAGACCCAGTACTTC

v_call: TRBV7-9
j_call: TRBJ1-5
clone_size: -
d_call: -
cdr3_aa: CASSLGDQPQHF
cdr3_nt: TGTGCCAGCAGTCTCGGAGATCAGCCCCAGCATTTT

v_call: TRBV19
j_call: TRBJ2-1
clone_size: -
d_call: TRBD1
cdr3_aa: CASSIDRARDRVFLSSYNEQFF
cdr3_nt: TGTGCCAGTAGTATAGATCGCGCACGGGACAGGGTCTTTTTAAGCTCCTACAATGAGCAGTTCTTC

v_call: TRBV7-9
j_call: TRBJ1-4
clone_size: -
d_call: TRBD1
cdr3_aa: CASSLGQGEKLFF
cdr3_nt: TGTGCCAGCAGCTTGGGACAGGGTGAAAAACTGTTTTTT

v_call: TRBV5-1
j_call: TRBJ2-7
clone_size: -
d_call: -
cdr3_aa: CASSLDRGEQYF
cdr3_nt: TGCGCCAGCAGCTTGGACAGAGGGGAGCAGTACTTC

v_call: TRBV5-6
j_call: TRBJ1-2
clone_size: -
d_call: -
cdr3_aa: CASSLTTGFNYGYTF
cdr3_nt: TGTGCCAGCAGCTTGACGACAGGCTTTAACTATGGCTACACCTTC

v_call: TRBV19
j_call: TRBJ2-1
clone_size: -
d_call: TRBD1
cdr3_aa: CASSLFQRGHEQFF
cdr3_nt: TGTGCCAGTAGTCTCTTCCAGAGGGGGCATGAGCAGTTCTTC

v_call: TRBV6-1
j_call: TRBJ1-1
clone_size: -
d_call: -
cdr3_aa: CASTAELNTEAFF
cdr3_nt: TGTGCCAGCACGGCCGAACTAAACACTGAAGCTTTCTTT

v_call: TRBV10-3
j_call: TRBJ2-1
clone_size: once
d_call: -
cdr3_aa: CAIGLLNEQFF
cdr3_nt: TGTGCCATCGGACTCCTCAATGAGCAGTTCTTC

v_call: TRBV6-1
j_call: TRBJ1-3
clone_size: -
d_call: -
cdr3_aa: CASSEGVSPSPGNTIYF
cdr3_nt: TGTGCCAGCAGTGAAGGCGTGTCTCCGAGCCCTGGAAACACCATATATTTT

v_call: TRBV6-1
j_call: TRBJ2-7
clone_size: -
d_call: TRBD2
cdr3_aa: CASSDGGENHEQYF
cdr3_nt: TGTGCCAGCAGTGACGGGGGGGAGAACCACGAGCAGTACTTC

v_call: TRBV5-6
j_call: TRBJ2-5
clone_size: -
d_call: -
cdr3_aa: CASSLLSSQETQYF
cdr3_nt: TGTGCCAGCAGCTTGCTGTCTAGCCAAGAGACCCAGTACTTC

v_call: TRBV11-2
j_call: TRBJ2-5
clone_size: -
d_call: TRBD2
cdr3_aa: CASSSSPGTTETQYF
cdr3_nt: TGTGCCAGCAGCTCTAGCCCTGGGACTACGGAGACCCAGTACTTC

v_call: TRBV29-1
j_call: TRBJ2-1
clone_size: -
d_call: TRBD2
cdr3_aa: CSVNPSGTPYNEQFF
cdr3_nt: TGCAGCGTTAATCCTAGCGGGACACCCTACAATGAGCAGTTCTTC

v_call: TRBV29-1
j_call: TRBJ2-7
clone_size: -
d_call: TRBD1
cdr3_aa: CSVDTGTGYYEQYF
cdr3_nt: TGCAGCGTTGATACCGGGACAGGGTATTACGAGCAGTACTTC

v_call: TRBV2
j_call: TRBJ1-2
clone_size: -
d_call: TRBD1
cdr3_aa: CASSDWAGGESYGYTF
cdr3_nt: TGTGCCAGCAGTGATTGGGCAGGGGGAGAGAGCTATGGCTACACCTTC

v_call: TRBV29-1
j_call: TRBJ2-7
clone_size: -
d_call: -
cdr3_aa: CSVGAGQSYEQYF
cdr3_nt: TGCAGCGTTGGAGCGGGTCAATCCTACGAGCAGTACTTC

v_call: TRBV29-1
j_call: TRBJ2-6
clone_size: few
d_call: TRBD1
cdr3_aa: CSVANRGSGANVLTF
cdr3_nt: TGCAGCGTTGCAAACAGGGGATCAGGGGCCAACGTCCTGACTTTC

v_call: TRBV19
j_call: TRBJ1-1
clone_size: -
d_call: TRBD1
cdr3_aa: CASRGTGANRGTEAFF
cdr3_nt: TGTGCCAGTAGAGGGACAGGAGCCAACCGGGGCACTGAAGCTTTCTTT

v_call: TRBV11-3
j_call: TRBJ2-7
clone_size: once
d_call: -
cdr3_aa: CASSLVSGAPNEQYF
cdr3_nt: TGTGCCAGCAGCTTAGTGTCAGGGGCTCCCAACGAGCAGTACTTC

v_call: TRBV7-3
j_call: TRBJ2-7
clone_size: -
d_call: TRBD1
cdr3_aa: CASTPKGQGAHEQYF
cdr3_nt: TGTGCCAGCACTCCCAAGGGACAGGGGGCTCACGAGCAGTACTTC

v_call: TRBV23-1
j_call: TRBJ1-2
clone_size: -
d_call: -
cdr3_aa: CASSHNGASFF
cdr3_nt: TGCGCCAGCAGTCACAATGGAGCCAGCTTCTTC

v_call: TRBV19
j_call: TRBJ2-2
clone_size: -
d_call: TRBD2
cdr3_aa: CASTASGKNTGELFF
cdr3_nt: TGTGCCAGTACCGCTAGCGGAAAGAACACCGGGGAGCTGTTTTTT

v_call: TRBV5-6
j_call: TRBJ2-1
clone_size: -
d_call: TRBD2
cdr3_aa: CASSLSAGGPFF
cdr3_nt: TGTGCCAGCAGCTTGTCAGCGGGAGGACCGTTCTTC

v_call: TRBV27
j_call: TRBJ2-7
clone_size: -
d_call: TRBD2
cdr3_aa: CASSLTKREIPYEQYF
cdr3_nt: TGTGCCAGCAGTCTAACTAAGCGGGAGATTCCCTACGAGCAGTACTTC

v_call: TRBV4-2
j_call: TRBJ2-7
clone_size: -
d_call: -
cdr3_aa: CASSQDLVAEAYEQYF
cdr3_nt: TGTGCCAGCAGCCAAGATCTGGTAGCTGAAGCCTACGAGCAGTACTTC

v_call: TRBV5-6
j_call: TRBJ2-7
clone_size: -
d_call: TRBD2
cdr3_aa: CASSSGGLAGFSYEQYF
cdr3_nt: TGTGCCAGCAGCAGCGGAGGACTAGCGGGGTTCTCCTACGAGCAGTACTTC

v_call: TRBV10-1
j_call: TRBJ1-5
clone_size: -
d_call: -
cdr3_aa: CASRLLQGGQPQHF
cdr3_nt: TGCGCCAGCAGGCTCCTGCAGGGCGGTCAGCCCCAGCATTTT

v_call: TRBV28
j_call: TRBJ1-5
clone_size: -
d_call: -
cdr3_aa: CASSLSREIEPQHF
cdr3_nt: TGTGCCAGCAGTTTATCTAGGGAGATTGAGCCCCAGCATTTT

v_call: TRBV27
j_call: TRBJ2-2
clone_size: -
d_call: -
cdr3_aa: CASRSTGELFF
cdr3_nt: TGTGCCAGCAGATCAACCGGGGAGCTGTTTTTT

v_call: TRBV14
j_call: TRBJ1-1
clone_size: -
d_call: -
cdr3_aa: CASSQDWGEGNTEAFF
cdr3_nt: TGTGCCAGCAGCCAAGATTGGGGAGAGGGGAACACTGAAGCTTTCTTT

v_call: TRBV6-5
j_call: TRBJ2-5
clone_size: -
d_call: -
cdr3_aa: CASSPQETQYF
cdr3_nt: TGTGCCAGCAGCCCTCAAGAGACCCAGTACTTC

v_call: TRBV18
j_call: TRBJ2-5
clone_size: -
d_call: TRBD1
cdr3_aa: CASSNSGGLKTQYF
cdr3_nt: TGTGCCAGTTCGAATTCAGGGGGCTTGAAGACCCAGTACTTC

v_call: TRBV6-5
j_call: TRBJ2-7
clone_size: -
d_call: TRBD1
cdr3_aa: CASKTGTGREQYF
cdr3_nt: TGTGCCAGCAAAACCGGGACAGGGCGAGAGCAGTACTTC

v_call: TRBV7-9
j_call: TRBJ1-2
clone_size: -
d_call: -
cdr3_aa: CASGIQGDWNGYTF
cdr3_nt: TGTGCCAGCGGTATTCAAGGGGATTGGAATGGCTACACCTTC

v_call: TRBV29-1
j_call: TRBJ1-2
clone_size: -
d_call: -
cdr3_aa: CSVVSNYGYTF
cdr3_nt: TGCAGCGTTGTATCTAACTATGGCTACACCTTC

v_call: TRBV28
j_call: TRBJ2-2
clone_size: once
d_call: TRBD2
cdr3_aa: CASSPSGRSSTGELFF
cdr3_nt: TGTGCCAGCAGCCCTAGCGGGAGGTCTTCAACCGGGGAGCTGTTTTTT

v_call: TRBV5-6
j_call: TRBJ1-2
clone_size: -
d_call: TRBD1
cdr3_aa: CASRGLMDRAYGYTF
cdr3_nt: TGTGCCAGCAGAGGGCTTATGGACAGGGCCTATGGCTACACCTTC

v_call: TRBV6-5
j_call: TRBJ2-1
clone_size: -
d_call: -
cdr3_aa: CASSGRGEQFF
cdr3_nt: TGTGCCAGCAGCGGGCGGGGTGAGCAGTTCTTC

v_call: TRBV25-1
j_call: TRBJ1-1
clone_size: -
d_call: -
cdr3_aa: CASSGQLEFTEAFF
cdr3_nt: TGTGCCAGCAGTGGACAGCTTGAATTCACTGAAGCTTTCTTT

v_call: TRBV19
j_call: TRBJ2-3
clone_size: -
d_call: -
cdr3_aa: CASSTLAATDTQYF
cdr3_nt: TGTGCCAGTAGTACTTTAGCGGCCACAGATACGCAGTATTTT

v_call: TRBV4-3
j_call: TRBJ2-7
clone_size: -
d_call: TRBD1
cdr3_aa: CASSQASGTGSYEQYF
cdr3_nt: TGCGCCAGCAGCCAAGCCTCCGGGACAGGGAGCTACGAGCAGTACTTC

v_call: TRBV20-1
j_call: TRBJ2-1
clone_size: -
d_call: -
cdr3_aa: CSASFVEQFF
cdr3_nt: TGCAGTGCTAGCTTCGTTGAGCAGTTCTTC

v_call: TRBV29-1
j_call: TRBJ2-7
clone_size: -
d_call: -
cdr3_aa: CSVARGIYEQYF
cdr3_nt: TGCAGCGTTGCACGGGGAATCTACGAGCAGTACTTC

v_call: TRBV27
j_call: TRBJ2-4
clone_size: -
d_call: -
cdr3_aa: CASSLSRGNIQYF
cdr3_nt: TGTGCCAGCAGTTTGTCCCGAGGGAACATTCAGTACTTC